Below, 8 T cell receptor beta chains from the same sample are listed, as sequenced in a study of PD-1 blockade in classical Hodgkin lymphoma (dated by TCRdb to the early 2020s). Libraries were constructed by the immunoSEQ multiplex PCR assay. This immuneACCESS table, as held by TCRdb, lists in-frame sequences with V and J called but not all clones. Of the missing ones, under half trace to an unresolved V gene in checked studies; the others have no known cause. The sample table lists around 17,000 clones, roughly 65% of them with a count of one. 7.8% of the sample is held by the ten biggest clonotypes. Read against the paper, the sample's time point label means: cycle 4 day 1 (C4D1), after five to seven weeks of nivolumab. Every trial patient had relapsed following autologous stem cell transplantation, and prior brentuximab vedotin exposure was what differed among cohorts A, B and C. This material consisted of peripheral blood mononuclear cells (PBMCs), taken before the fourth cycle of nivolumab. The receptors were sampled from a human donor with classical Hodgkin lymphoma.

This sequence joins TRBV9 and TRBJ2-7; D uncertain. This CDR3 is 14 amino acids long. V shed 0 bases and J shed 3 bases, with 10 bases lying between them. Per germline, CDR1 SGDLS and CDR2 YYNGEE. This CDR3 is CASSVGGFGYEQYF. Written as DNA, the CDR3 is TGTGCCAGCAGCGTAGGCGGATTCGGCTACGAGCAGTACTTC.

This clone appeared a few times. CDR3 residues: CASSQDAGTYEQYF. DNA of the CDR3: TGCGCCAGCAGCCAAGATGCAGGTACCTACGAGCAGTACTTC. The chain joins TRBV4-1 to TRBJ2-7; D remains ambiguous. This CDR3 contains 14 residues. The V gene lost 0 bases and the J gene lost 2 bases, with 8 bases spanning the gap. Looked up from germline, CDR1 is MGHRA and CDR2 is YSYEKL.

By share, this clone ranks as medium-sized (0.01 to 0.1%). The V and J genes are TRBV6-6 and TRBJ2-7, with TRBD1 matching over 8 bases. Germline lookup yields CDR1 MNHNY and CDR2 SVGAGI (reference sequence). This CDR3 contains 15 residues. V shed 2 bases, J shed 2 bases, and the junction held 5 bases outside the gene matches. The CDR3 here is CASSYRDRGAYEQYF. The CDR3 DNA sequence: TGTGCCAGCAGTTACCGCGACAGGGGAGCCTACGAGCAGTACTTC.

Points on this clone: A read error is possible here, since a much larger clone lies one base away. The chain carries TRBV4-2 and TRBJ2-4; D is perhaps TRBD1 (7 bases). Trimming stripped 0 bases from V and 6 bases from J, with 12 bases between. Per the germline V gene, CDR1 is LGHNA and CDR2 is YNFKEQ. The CDR3 extends over 15 amino acids. CDR3 nucleotides: TGTGCCAGCAGCCAAGACAGGGGGGTAGGAAACATTCAGTACTTC. Its protein is CASSQDRGVGNIQYF.

V usage is TRBV14 and J usage is TRBJ2-7; the D gene is possibly TRBD2 (5 bases). This CDR3 is 15 amino acids long. With 2 bases removed from V and 5 bases from J, the gap between germline ends came to 16 bases. Germline loops: CDR1 SGHDN, CDR2 FVKESK. In DNA form, the CDR3 reads TGTGCCAGCAGCCAACCCTCCGAGGGCTACAACGAGCAGTACTTC. This translates into CASSQPSEGYNEQYF.

This rearrangement joins TRBV27 to TRBJ1-6; D unresolved. Germline V gives CDR1 MNHEY, CDR2 SMNVEV (reference sequence). CDR3 length: 12 amino acids. V dropped 8 bases and J dropped 7 bases, with 9 bases sitting between them. The DNA for the CDR3 is TGTGCCAGCGGAGACCTAAATTCACCCCTCCACTTT. The encoded protein is CASGDLNSPLHF.

This rearrangement joins TRBV15 to TRBJ2-5, with 7 bases matching TRBD2. The junction had 8 bases not matched to a gene; V was cut back by 6 bases and J by 1 base. CDR3 length: 15 residues. CDR1 LNHNV and CDR2 YYDKDF come from the germline V gene (reference sequence). The CDR3 nucleotides are TGTGCCACCAGACGCGGGAGTGGGCTCCAAGAGACCCAGTACTTC. It is translated as CATRRGSGLQETQYF.

The chain joins TRBV5-1 to TRBJ1-5; 7 bases are a match to TRBD1. The CDR3 spans 14 residues. V shed 4 bases and J 2 bases; nucleotides not matched to a gene: 3. CDR1 and CDR2 (germline): SGHRS, YFSETQ. In nucleotides, the CDR3 is TGCGCCAGCAGCCCAGGACAGGGCAATCAGCCCCAGCATTTT. Translation gives CASSPGQGNQPQHF.